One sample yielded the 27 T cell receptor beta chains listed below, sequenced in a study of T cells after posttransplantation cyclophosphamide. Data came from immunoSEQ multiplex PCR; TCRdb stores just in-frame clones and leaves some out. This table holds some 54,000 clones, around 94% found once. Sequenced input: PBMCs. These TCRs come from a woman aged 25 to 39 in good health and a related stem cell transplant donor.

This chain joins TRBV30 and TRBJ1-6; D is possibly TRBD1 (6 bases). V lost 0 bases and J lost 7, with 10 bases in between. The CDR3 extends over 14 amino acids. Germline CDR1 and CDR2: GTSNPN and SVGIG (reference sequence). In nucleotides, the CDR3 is TGTGCCTGGAGTGTACGTCAGGGGAATTCACCCCTCCACTTT. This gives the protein CAWSVRQGNSPLHF.

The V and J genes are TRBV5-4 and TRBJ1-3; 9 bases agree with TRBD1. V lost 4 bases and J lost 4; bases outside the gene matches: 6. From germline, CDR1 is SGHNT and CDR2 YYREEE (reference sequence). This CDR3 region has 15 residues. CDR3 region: CASSVTGGGGNTIYF. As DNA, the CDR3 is TGTGCCAGCAGCGTGACAGGGGGGGGAGGAAACACCATATATTTT.

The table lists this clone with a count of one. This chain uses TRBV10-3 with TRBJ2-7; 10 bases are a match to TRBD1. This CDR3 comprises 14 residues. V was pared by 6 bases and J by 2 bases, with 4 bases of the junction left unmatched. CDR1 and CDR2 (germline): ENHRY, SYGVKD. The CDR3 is CAISPGTGAYEQYF. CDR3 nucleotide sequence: TGTGCCATCAGCCCCGGGACAGGGGCCTACGAGCAGTACTTC.

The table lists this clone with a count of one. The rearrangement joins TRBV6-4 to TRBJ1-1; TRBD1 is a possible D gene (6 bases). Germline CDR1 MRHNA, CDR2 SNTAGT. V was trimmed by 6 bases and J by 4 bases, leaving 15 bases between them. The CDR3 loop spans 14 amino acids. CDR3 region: CASRSDRRSTEAFF. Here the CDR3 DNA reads TGTGCCAGCAGGAGCGACAGGAGGAGCACTGAAGCTTTCTTT.

CDR3 protein: CASSVVPGSGNTIYF. The CDR3 DNA follows: TGTGCCAGCAGCGTAGTTCCAGGTTCTGGAAACACCATATATTTT. This chain joins TRBV9 and TRBJ1-3, with D unresolved. The CDR3 is 15 residues long. The ends were cut back, 0 bases at V and 1 base at J, with 8 bases in the middle. Germline V gene sequence: CDR1 SGDLS, CDR2 YYNGEE.

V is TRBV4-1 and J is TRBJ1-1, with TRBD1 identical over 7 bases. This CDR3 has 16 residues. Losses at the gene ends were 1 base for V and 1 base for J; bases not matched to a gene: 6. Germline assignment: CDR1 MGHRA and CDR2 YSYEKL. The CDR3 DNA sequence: TGCGCCAGCAGCCAAGGATCGGGACAGAAGAACACTGAAGCTTTCTTT. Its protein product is CASSQGSGQKNTEAFF.

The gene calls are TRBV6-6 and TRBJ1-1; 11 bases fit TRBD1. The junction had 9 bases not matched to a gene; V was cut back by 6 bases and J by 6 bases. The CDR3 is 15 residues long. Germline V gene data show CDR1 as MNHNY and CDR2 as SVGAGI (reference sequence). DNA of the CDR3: TGTGCCAGCAGCCCCGGACAGGGGGCATTTGCTGAAGCTTTCTTT. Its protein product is CASSPGQGAFAEAFF.

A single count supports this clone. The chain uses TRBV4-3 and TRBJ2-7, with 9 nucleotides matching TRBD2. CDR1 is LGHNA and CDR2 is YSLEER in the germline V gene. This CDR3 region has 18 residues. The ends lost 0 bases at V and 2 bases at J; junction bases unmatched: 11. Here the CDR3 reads CASSQDIGVAGAAYEQYF. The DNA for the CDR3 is TGCGCCAGCAGCCAAGATATAGGAGTAGCGGGGGCCGCCTACGAGCAGTACTTC.

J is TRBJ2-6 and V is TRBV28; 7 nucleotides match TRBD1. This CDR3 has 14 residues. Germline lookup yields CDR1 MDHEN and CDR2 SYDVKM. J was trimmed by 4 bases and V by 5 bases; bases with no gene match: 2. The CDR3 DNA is TGTGCCAGCAGTGGGACAGCCGGGGCCAACGTCCTGACTTTC. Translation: CASSGTAGANVLTF.

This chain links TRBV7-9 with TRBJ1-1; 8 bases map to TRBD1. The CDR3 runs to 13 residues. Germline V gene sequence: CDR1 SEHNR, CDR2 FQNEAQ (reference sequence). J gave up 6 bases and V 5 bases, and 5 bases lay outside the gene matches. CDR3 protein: CASSSDRGPEAFF. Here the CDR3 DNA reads TGTGCCAGCAGCAGCGACAGGGGACCTGAAGCTTTCTTT. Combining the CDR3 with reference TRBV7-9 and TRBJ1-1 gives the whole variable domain DTGVSQNPRHKITKRGQNVTFRCDPISEHNRLYWYRQTLGQGPEFLTYFQNEAQLEKSRLLSDRFSAERPKGSFSTLEIQRTEQGDSAMYLCASSSDRGPEAFFGQGTRLTVV.

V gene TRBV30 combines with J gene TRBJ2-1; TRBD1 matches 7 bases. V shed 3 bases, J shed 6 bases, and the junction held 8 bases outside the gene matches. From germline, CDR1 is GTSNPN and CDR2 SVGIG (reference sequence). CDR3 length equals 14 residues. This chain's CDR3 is CAWRTGPGSNEQFF. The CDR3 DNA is TGTGCCTGGAGGACAGGGCCGGGTTCCAATGAGCAGTTCTTC.

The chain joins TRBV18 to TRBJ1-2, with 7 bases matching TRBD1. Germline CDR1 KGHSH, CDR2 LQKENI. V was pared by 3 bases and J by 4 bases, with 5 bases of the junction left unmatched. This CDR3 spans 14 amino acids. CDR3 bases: TGTGCCAGCTCACCCGACAGGGTTCGCTATGGCTACACCTTC. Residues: CASSPDRVRYGYTF.

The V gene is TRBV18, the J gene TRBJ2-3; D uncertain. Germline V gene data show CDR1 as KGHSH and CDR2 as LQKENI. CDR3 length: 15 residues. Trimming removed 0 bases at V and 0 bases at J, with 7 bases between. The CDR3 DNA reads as TGTGCCAGCTCACCACCGGTCAGGAGCACAGATACGCAGTATTTT. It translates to CASSPPVRSTDTQYF.

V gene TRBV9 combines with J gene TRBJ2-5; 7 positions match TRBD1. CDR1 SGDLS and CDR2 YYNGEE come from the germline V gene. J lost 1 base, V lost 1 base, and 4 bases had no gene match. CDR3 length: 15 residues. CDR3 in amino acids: CASSVFGQAQETQYF. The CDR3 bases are TGTGCCAGCAGCGTATTCGGACAGGCCCAAGAGACCCAGTACTTC.

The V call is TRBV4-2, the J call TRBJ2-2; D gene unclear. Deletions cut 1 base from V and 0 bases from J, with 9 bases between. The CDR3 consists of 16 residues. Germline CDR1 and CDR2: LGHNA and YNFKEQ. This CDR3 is CASSQGLSANTGELFF. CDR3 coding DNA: TGTGCCAGCAGCCAAGGTTTGTCCGCGAACACCGGGGAGCTGTTTTTT.

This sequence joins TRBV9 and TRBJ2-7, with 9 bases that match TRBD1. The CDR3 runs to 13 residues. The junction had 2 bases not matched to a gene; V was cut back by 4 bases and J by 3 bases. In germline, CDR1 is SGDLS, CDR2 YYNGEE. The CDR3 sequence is CASSMTGGYEQYF. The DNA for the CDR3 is TGTGCCAGCAGCATGACAGGGGGCTACGAGCAGTACTTC.

The CDR3 coding sequence is TGTGCCAGCAGTGACCTGACAGGGGACGACAATGAGCAGTTCTTC. Residues: CASSDLTGDDNEQFF. This chain uses TRBV2 with TRBJ2-1; TRBD1 matches at 8 bases. Germline V gene data show CDR1 as SNHLY and CDR2 as FYNNEI. V was clipped by 3 bases and J by 5 bases; unmatched bases: 6. CDR3 length equals 15 residues.

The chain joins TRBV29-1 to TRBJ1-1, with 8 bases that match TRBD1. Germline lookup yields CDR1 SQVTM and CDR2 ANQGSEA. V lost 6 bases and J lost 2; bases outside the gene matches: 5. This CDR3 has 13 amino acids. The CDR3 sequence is CSVLGQGNTEAFF. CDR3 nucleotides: TGCAGCGTACTAGGACAGGGCAACACTGAAGCTTTCTTT.

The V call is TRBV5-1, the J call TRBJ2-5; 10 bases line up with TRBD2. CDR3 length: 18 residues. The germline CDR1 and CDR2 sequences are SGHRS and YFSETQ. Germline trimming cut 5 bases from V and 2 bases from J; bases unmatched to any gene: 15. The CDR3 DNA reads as TGCGCCAGCAGAACAGCACCGGAAGGACTAGCGGATCAAGAGACCCAGTACTTC. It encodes CASRTAPEGLADQETQYF.

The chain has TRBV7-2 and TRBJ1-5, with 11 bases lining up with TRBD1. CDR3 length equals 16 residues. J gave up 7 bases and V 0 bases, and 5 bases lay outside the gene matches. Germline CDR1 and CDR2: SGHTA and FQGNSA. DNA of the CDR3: TGTGCCAGCAGCTTAGCGGGGACAGGGGGAGGACAGCCCCAGCATTTT. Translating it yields CASSLAGTGGGQPQHF.

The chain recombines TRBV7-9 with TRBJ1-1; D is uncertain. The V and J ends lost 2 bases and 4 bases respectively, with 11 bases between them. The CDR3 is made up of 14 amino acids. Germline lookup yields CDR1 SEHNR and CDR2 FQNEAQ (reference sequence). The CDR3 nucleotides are TGTGCCAGCAGCTTACACGACAAGGCCACTGAAGCTTTCTTT. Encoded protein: CASSLHDKATEAFF.

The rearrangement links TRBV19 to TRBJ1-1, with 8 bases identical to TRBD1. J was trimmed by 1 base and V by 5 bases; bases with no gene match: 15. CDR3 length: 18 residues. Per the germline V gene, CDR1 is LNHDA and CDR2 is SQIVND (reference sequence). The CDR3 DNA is TGTGCCAGTAGTCCAAAGGACAGGGCGATTATGGAGAACACTGAAGCTTTCTTT. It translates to CASSPKDRAIMENTEAFF. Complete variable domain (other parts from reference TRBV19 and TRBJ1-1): DGGITQSPKYLFRKEGQNVTLSCEQNLNHDAMYWYRQDPGQGLRLIYYSQIVNDFQKGDIAEGYSVSREKKESFPLTVTSAQKNPTAFYLCASSPKDRAIMENTEAFFGQGTRLTVV.

In DNA, the CDR3 is TGTGCCAGTAGTATACGGCGGGGAGTGTATGAGCAGTTCTTC. It encodes CASSIRRGVYEQFF. The gene calls are TRBV19 and TRBJ2-1; D perhaps matches TRBD2 (6 bases). V was shortened by 2 bases and J by 8 bases, with 13 bases between the two germline ends. The CDR3 spans 14 residues. Germline V CDR1 and CDR2: LNHDA, SQIVND (reference sequence).

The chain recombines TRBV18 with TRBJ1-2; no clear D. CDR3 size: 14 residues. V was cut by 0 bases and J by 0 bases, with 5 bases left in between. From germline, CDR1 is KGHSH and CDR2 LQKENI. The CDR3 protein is CASSPPTTNYGYTF. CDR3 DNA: TGTGCCAGCTCACCACCGACAACTAACTATGGCTACACCTTC.

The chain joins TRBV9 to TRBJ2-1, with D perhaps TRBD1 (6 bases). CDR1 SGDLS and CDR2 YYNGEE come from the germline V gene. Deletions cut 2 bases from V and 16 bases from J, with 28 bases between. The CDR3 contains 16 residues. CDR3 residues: CASSVRDLGTNNFQFF. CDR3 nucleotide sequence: TGTGCCAGCAGCGTGCGAGACCTAGGGACAAATAATTTTCAATTCTTC.

The CDR3 reads CASSETGEYNEQFF. CDR3 DNA: TGTGCCAGCAGTGAAACAGGCGAGTACAATGAGCAGTTCTTC. V is TRBV6-4 and J is TRBJ2-1; the D gene is possibly TRBD1 (5 bases). Germline V CDR1 and CDR2: MRHNA, SNTAGT. Trimming left V 3 bases short and J 4 bases short, with 10 bases between. The CDR3 extends over 14 amino acids.

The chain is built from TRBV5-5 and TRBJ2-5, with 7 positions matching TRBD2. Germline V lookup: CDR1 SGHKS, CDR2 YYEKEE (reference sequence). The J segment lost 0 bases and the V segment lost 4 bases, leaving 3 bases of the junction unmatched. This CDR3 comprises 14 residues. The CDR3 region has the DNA TGTGCCAGCAGCCCGCTAGCGGACCAAGAGACCCAGTACTTC. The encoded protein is CASSPLADQETQYF.